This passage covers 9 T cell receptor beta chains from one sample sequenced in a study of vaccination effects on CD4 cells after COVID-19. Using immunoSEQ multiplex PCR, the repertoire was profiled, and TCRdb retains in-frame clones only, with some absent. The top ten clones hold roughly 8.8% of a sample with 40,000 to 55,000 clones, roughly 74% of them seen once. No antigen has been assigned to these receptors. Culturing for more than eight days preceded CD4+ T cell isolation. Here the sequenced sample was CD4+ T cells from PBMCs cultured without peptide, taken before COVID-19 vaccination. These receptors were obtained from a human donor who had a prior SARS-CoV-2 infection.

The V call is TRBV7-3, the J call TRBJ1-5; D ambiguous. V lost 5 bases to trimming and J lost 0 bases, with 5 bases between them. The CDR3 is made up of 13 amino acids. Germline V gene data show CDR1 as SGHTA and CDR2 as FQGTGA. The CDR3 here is CASSRNSNQPQHF. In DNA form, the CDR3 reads TGTGCCAGCAGCCGCAATAGCAATCAGCCCCAGCATTTT.

The CDR3 region is CASSSQVQVEGYTF. In nucleotides, the CDR3 is TGTGCCAGCAGCTCCCAAGTACAGGTTGAAGGCTACACCTTC. The V gene is TRBV28, the J gene TRBJ1-2; tentative D call: TRBD1 (5 bases). There are 14 residues in the CDR3. The germline CDR1 and CDR2 sequences are MDHEN and SYDVKM. Trimming took off 6 bases at V and 8 bases at J, with 19 bases between the two ends.

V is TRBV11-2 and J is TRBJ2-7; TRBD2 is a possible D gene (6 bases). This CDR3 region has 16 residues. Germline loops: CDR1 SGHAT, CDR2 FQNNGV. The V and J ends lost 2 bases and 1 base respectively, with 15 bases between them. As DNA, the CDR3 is TGTGCCAGCAGCTTATTCGCTAGCGAACTATCCTACGAGCAGTACTTC. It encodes CASSLFASELSYEQYF.

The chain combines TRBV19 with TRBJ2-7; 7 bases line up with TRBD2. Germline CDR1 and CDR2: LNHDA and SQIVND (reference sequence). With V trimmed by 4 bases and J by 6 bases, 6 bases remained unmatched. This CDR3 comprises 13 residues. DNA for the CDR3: TGTGCCAGTAGTACTGGACTAGTGGGCGAGCAGTACTTC. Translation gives CASSTGLVGEQYF.

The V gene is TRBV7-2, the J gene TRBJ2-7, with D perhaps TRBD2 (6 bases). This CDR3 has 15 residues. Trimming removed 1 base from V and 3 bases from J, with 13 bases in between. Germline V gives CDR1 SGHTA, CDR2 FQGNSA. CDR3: CASSLGGTGGYEQYF. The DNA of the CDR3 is TGTGCCAGCAGCTTAGGGGGGACTGGGGGCTACGAGCAGTACTTC.

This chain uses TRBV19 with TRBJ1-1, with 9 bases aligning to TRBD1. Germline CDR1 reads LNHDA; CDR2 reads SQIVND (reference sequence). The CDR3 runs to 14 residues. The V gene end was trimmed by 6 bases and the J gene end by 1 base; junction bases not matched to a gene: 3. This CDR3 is CASRRDRANTEAFF. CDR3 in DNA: TGTGCCAGTAGAAGGGACAGGGCGAACACTGAAGCTTTCTTT.

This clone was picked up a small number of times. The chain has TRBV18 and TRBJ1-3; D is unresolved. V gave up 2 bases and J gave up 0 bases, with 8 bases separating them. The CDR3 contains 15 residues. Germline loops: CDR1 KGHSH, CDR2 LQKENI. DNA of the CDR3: TGTGCCAGCTCACCAGAACGTAGCTCTGGAAACACCATATATTTT. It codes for CASSPERSSGNTIYF.

The CDR3: CASSYIGETQYF. The CDR3 region has the DNA TGCGCCAGCAGCTACATTGGAGAGACCCAGTACTTC. This sequence joins TRBV5-1 and TRBJ2-5; no clear D. CDR1 SGHRS and CDR2 YFSETQ come from the germline V gene. V lost 3 bases to trimming and J lost 4 bases, with 7 bases between them. CDR3 length: 12 residues.

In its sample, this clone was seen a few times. The CDR3: CASSGGTSGSGNEQFF. As DNA, the CDR3 is TGTGCCAGCAGTGGGGGGACTAGCGGGAGTGGTAATGAGCAGTTCTTC. The chain employs TRBV11-2 and TRBJ2-1; 14 nucleotides align to TRBD2. Germline V gene lookup returns CDR1 SGHAT and CDR2 FQNNGV. CDR3 size: 16 residues. Losses at the gene ends were 6 bases for V and 7 bases for J; bases not matched to a gene: 8.